These 31 T cell receptor beta chains originate from one sample sequenced in a study of blood T cell repertoires in COVID-19. Clones were sequenced by immunoSEQ multiplex PCR, and TCRdb holds only the in-frame ones, with some missing. The table has about 210,000 clones, about 86% seen once. Sequencing used PBMCs or T cells enriched from blood (not recorded which). These receptors all stem from a woman in her 50s with acute COVID-19.

This sequence joins TRBV19 and TRBJ2-5; tentative D call: TRBD1 (5 bases). The V end was cut by 3 bases, the J end by 5 bases, with 13 bases between. Per germline, CDR1 LNHDA and CDR2 SQIVND (reference sequence). CDR3 size: 14 residues. CDR3 bases: TGTGCCAGTAGTATTTGGGGCCCCGGGGAGACCCAGTACTTC. Translation: CASSIWGPGETQYF.

This clone was seen only a few times. The CDR3 here is CASSSAGTTVEQYF. In DNA form, the CDR3 reads TGTGCCAGCAGCTCGGCCGGGACAACAGTCGAGCAGTACTTC. The chain carries TRBV7-2 and TRBJ2-7; D may be TRBD1 (6 bases). Trimming stripped 4 bases from V and 6 bases from J, with 16 bases between. CDR3 length: 14 residues. In germline, CDR1 is SGHTA, CDR2 FQGNSA.

V is TRBV10-3 and J is TRBJ2-2, with 9 bases lining up with TRBD1. Germline values: CDR1 ENHRY, CDR2 SYGVKD. J lost 3 bases, V lost 7 bases, and 9 bases had no gene match. This CDR3 region has 16 residues. The chain's CDR3 is CAINDPDRGYTGELFF. The CDR3, as DNA: TGTGCCATCAACGACCCGGACAGGGGCTACACCGGGGAGCTGTTTTTT.

The CDR3 here is CASSQDRTGEGETQYF. DNA for the CDR3: TGTGCCAGCAGCCAAGATCGGACAGGGGAAGGAGAGACCCAGTACTTC. The chain combines TRBV4-2 with TRBJ2-5; 9 nucleotides match TRBD1. CDR3 size: 16 residues. Losses at the gene ends were 0 bases for V and 4 bases for J; bases not matched to a gene: 6. From germline, CDR1 is LGHNA and CDR2 YNFKEQ.

The chain joins TRBV28 to TRBJ2-7; tentatively, D is TRBD1 (5 bases). V lost 2 bases, J lost 6 bases, and 17 bases lay in between. The germline CDR1 and CDR2 sequences are MDHEN and SYDVKM. The CDR3 runs to 15 residues. As DNA, the CDR3 is TGTGCCAGCAGTTTAAGGTCCCAGGGCCCTTCCGAGCAGTACTTC. It translates to CASSLRSQGPSEQYF.

The chain has TRBV6-5 and TRBJ2-7; D might be TRBD1 (6 bases). The germline V gene has CDR1 MNHEY and CDR2 SVGAGI. V was shortened by 6 bases and J by 0 bases, with 15 bases between the two germline ends. There are 15 residues in the CDR3. The CDR3 region has the DNA TGTGCCAGCAGCAATGGAAGAGGGGGCTCCTACGAGCAGTACTTC. This sequence encodes CASSNGRGGSYEQYF.

This clone has more than one count but fewer than ten. The chain employs TRBV16 and TRBJ2-5; 11 positions agree with TRBD2. V trimming: 4 bases; J trimming: 4 bases; junction bases outside the gene matches: 2. This CDR3 contains 14 residues. Germline CDR1 reads KGHSY; CDR2 reads FQNENV. CDR3 coding DNA: TGTGCCAGCAGCCCTGGACTAGCGGGAGAGACCCAGTACTTC. This encodes CASSPGLAGETQYF.

This clone appeared a few times. J is TRBJ1-2 and V is TRBV9; 8 bases fit TRBD1. Germline lookup yields CDR1 SGDLS and CDR2 YYNGEE. CDR3 length: 13 residues. After removal of 4 bases from V and 5 bases from J, the junction contained 4 bases not matched to a gene. The CDR3 nucleotides read TGTGCCAGCAGCCCACGGACAGGGTATGGCTACACCTTC. It codes for CASSPRTGYGYTF.

The genes are TRBV12-3 or TRBV12-4 and TRBJ1-1, with D uncertain. Trimming removed 6 bases from V and 1 base from J, with 9 bases in between. The CDR3 covers 13 residues. CDR3 in DNA: TGTGCCAGCAGGAAACAACGGAACACTGAAGCTTTCTTT. It is translated as CASRKQRNTEAFF.

This chain connects TRBV13 to TRBJ2-2; D may be TRBD1 (6 bases). V was pared by 3 bases and J by 1 base, with 9 bases between. The CDR3 covers 15 residues. The germline CDR1 and CDR2 sequences are PRHDT and FYEKMQ (reference sequence). CDR3 region: CASSFPGVNTGELFF. CDR3 nucleotides: TGTGCCAGCAGCTTCCCAGGGGTGAACACCGGGGAGCTGTTTTTT.

The chain links TRBV13 to TRBJ1-2, with D maybe TRBD1 (5 bases). V lost 1 base, J lost 1 base, and 10 bases lay in between. The CDR3 length is 15 residues. Germline-derived CDR1 and CDR2 are PRHDT and FYEKMQ (reference sequence). The CDR3 DNA reads as TGTGCCAGCAGCTTAGATCGGGGGGTTAACTATGGCTACACCTTC. The encoded protein is CASSLDRGVNYGYTF. Using reference TRBV13 and TRBJ1-2 for the parts outside the CDR3, the full variable domain is AAGVIQSPRHLIKEKRETATLKCYPIPRHDTVYWYQQGPGQDPQFLISFYEKMQSDKGSIPDRFSAQQFSDYHSELNMSSLELGDSALYFCASSLDRGVNYGYTFGSGTRLTVV.

This chain links TRBV29-1 with TRBJ2-3; D may be TRBD2 (6 bases). The V gene lost 6 bases and the J gene lost 0 bases, with 13 bases spanning the gap. The CDR3 totals 14 residues. Germline V CDR1 and CDR2: SQVTM, ANQGSEA. The DNA for the CDR3 is TGCAGCGTCCATGGCCTAGCGAGCACAGATACGCAGTATTTT. Protein sequence: CSVHGLASTDTQYF.

This chain uses TRBV27 with TRBJ2-7, with 7 bases matching TRBD1. The junction had 7 bases not matched to a gene; V was cut back by 5 bases and J by 3 bases. The length of the CDR3 is 14 residues. Germline CDR1 is MNHEY and CDR2 is SMNVEV (reference sequence). CDR3 sequence reads: CASSLRDRFYEQYF. The CDR3 bases are TGTGCCAGCAGTCTCCGGGACAGATTCTACGAGCAGTACTTC.

On this clone itself: The junction does not match germline at one end; this may be a read error. The DNA for the CDR3 is TGTGCCAGTAGTGACAGAGGACTCTCTGGAAACACCATATATTTT. Translation gives CASSDRGLSGNTIYF. The chain combines TRBV6-1 with TRBJ1-3; D might be TRBD1 (5 bases). Germline lookup yields CDR1 MNHNS and CDR2 SASEGT. This CDR3 contains 15 residues.

The chain combines TRBV4-1 with TRBJ2-7; the match to TRBD1 covers 9 bases. CDR1 is MGHRA and CDR2 is YSYEKL in the germline V gene. V was clipped by 1 base and J by 6 bases; unmatched bases: 10. The CDR3 length is 16 residues. CDR3 sequence reads: CASSQGGQGFLGEQYF. The CDR3 DNA reads as TGCGCCAGCAGCCAAGGGGGACAGGGTTTTTTGGGCGAGCAGTACTTC.

CDR3 sequence: CASSQVPATNEKLFF. In nucleotides, the CDR3 is TGCGCCAGCAGCCAAGTGCCAGCAACTAATGAAAAACTGTTTTTT. The chain couples TRBV4-1 to TRBJ1-4; no clear D. The CDR3 sequence is 15 residues long. Deletions cut 1 base from V and 0 bases from J, with 6 bases between. The germline gives CDR1 MGHRA, CDR2 YSYEKL.

This chain uses TRBV19 with TRBJ2-2; D not certain. This CDR3 is built from 12 residues. Trimming took off 7 bases at V and 1 base at J, with 4 bases between the two ends. Germline CDR1 LNHDA, CDR2 SQIVND (reference sequence). The CDR3 DNA is TGTGCCAGTACGGGGAACACCGGGGAGCTGTTTTTT. It codes for CASTGNTGELFF.

V gene TRBV5-1 combines with J gene TRBJ1-1; 7 bases agree with TRBD1. Germline-derived CDR1 and CDR2 are SGHRS and YFSETQ. The CDR3 length is 15 residues. After removal of 3 bases from V and 1 base from J, the junction contained 6 bases not matched to a gene. CDR3 DNA sequence: TGCGCCAGCAGCTCCAGACAGGGAACGAACACTGAAGCTTTCTTT. Amino acid sequence: CASSSRQGTNTEAFF.

This chain links TRBV7-2 with TRBJ1-5; perhaps TRBD1 as D (6 bases). This CDR3 has 17 residues. Germline V gives CDR1 SGHTA, CDR2 FQGNSA. The V end lost 1 base, the J end lost 0 bases, and 13 bases lay between the germline ends. The CDR3 DNA reads TGTGCCAGCAGCTTAGGCCGGGGCAGGGGTAGCAATCAGCCCCAGCATTTT. This encodes CASSLGRGRGSNQPQHF.

This clone was seen just once. The chain has TRBV5-1 and TRBJ2-5; TRBD1 might be the D (6 bases). V lost 3 bases and J lost 5, with 17 bases in between. CDR1 and CDR2 from the germline V gene are SGHRS and YFSETQ. The CDR3 length is 15 residues. The CDR3 DNA reads as TGCGCCAGCAGCTGGCGACAGGACGGGTGGGAGACCCAGTACTTC. This codes for CASSWRQDGWETQYF.

The chain employs TRBV11-2 and TRBJ2-3, with 8 bases matching TRBD2. CDR1 and CDR2 (germline): SGHAT, FQNNGV. V was clipped by 5 bases and J by 4 bases; unmatched bases: 11. The CDR3 loop spans 16 amino acids. Here the CDR3 DNA reads TGTGCCAGCAGCCCGCGGGGGGCTCCTCGGTCAGATACGCAGTATTTT. Translation gives CASSPRGAPRSDTQYF.

This clone has a single count. The chain links TRBV7-2 to TRBJ2-3; D is possibly TRBD2 (6 bases). The CDR3 consists of 15 residues. V was pared by 1 base and J by 4 bases, with 12 bases between. Germline-derived CDR1 and CDR2 are SGHTA and FQGNSA. The CDR3 sequence is CASSLGRGDPDTQYF. DNA for the CDR3: TGTGCCAGCAGCTTAGGGCGCGGGGATCCAGATACGCAGTATTTT.

Here the CDR3 DNA reads TGTGCCAGCAGCCCCCCCGGAGGCGGCAATCAGCCCCAGCATTTT. Translated: CASSPPGGGNQPQHF. This sequence joins TRBV6-5 and TRBJ1-5, with D uncertain. The V gene lost 6 bases and the J gene lost 2 bases, with 14 bases spanning the gap. Looked up from germline, CDR1 is MNHEY and CDR2 is SVGAGI. The CDR3 consists of 15 residues.

The chain employs TRBV7-9 and TRBJ2-7; D is perhaps TRBD2 (5 bases). CDR1 and CDR2 from the germline V gene are SEHNR and FQNEAQ (reference sequence). This CDR3 spans 16 amino acids. Trimming removed 5 bases from V and 2 bases from J, with 19 bases in between. For the CDR3, the DNA is TGTGCCAGCAGCAGAACGGGGTCTTATCACACCTACGAGCAGTACTTC. As protein: CASSRTGSYHTYEQYF.

In its sample, this clone was seen a few times. The genes are TRBV7-9 and TRBJ2-1; TRBD2 might be the D (7 bases). This CDR3 is built from 17 residues. From germline, CDR1 is SEHNR and CDR2 FQNEAQ (reference sequence). V was pared by 5 bases and J by 5 bases, with 22 bases between. The CDR3 DNA follows: TGTGCCAGCAGCCGCTCGGGGGGCGGGGTAATCCACAATGAGCAGTTCTTC. This codes for CASSRSGGGVIHNEQFF.

V usage is TRBV28 and J usage is TRBJ2-2; tentative D call: TRBD2 (5 bases). The CDR3 has 16 residues. Germline V gene sequence: CDR1 MDHEN, CDR2 SYDVKM. V was cut by 3 bases and J by 1 base, with 12 bases left in between. The CDR3 loop is CASSFGPAVNTGELFF. CDR3 coding DNA: TGTGCCAGCAGTTTTGGCCCAGCGGTGAACACCGGGGAGCTGTTTTTT.

The V gene is TRBV5-1, the J gene TRBJ2-1; TRBD2 matches 9 bases. Germline V CDR1 and CDR2: SGHRS, YFSETQ. V gave up 0 bases and J gave up 5 bases; unmatched junction bases: 3. This CDR3 comprises 15 residues. CDR3 sequence reads: CASSLAASGNNEQFF. The CDR3 nucleotides are TGCGCCAGCAGCTTGGCGGCTAGCGGGAACAATGAGCAGTTCTTC.

The rearrangement joins TRBV7-2 to TRBJ1-5; D unclear. V lost 5 bases to trimming and J lost 6 bases, with 17 bases between them. The CDR3 consists of 15 residues. Per germline, CDR1 SGHTA and CDR2 FQGNSA. The CDR3 here is CASSLTSQVSQPQHF. CDR3 nucleotide sequence: TGTGCCAGCAGCCTAACCTCCCAGGTTTCTCAGCCCCAGCATTTT.

This clone was observed a few times. The V call is TRBV9, the J call TRBJ1-2; D is perhaps TRBD1 (5 bases). CDR3 length: 17 residues. Trimming cost V 2 bases and J 2 bases, with 19 bases left between them. Per germline, CDR1 SGDLS and CDR2 YYNGEE. The CDR3 reads CASSVHRTGRLNYGYTF. In nucleotides, the CDR3 is TGTGCCAGCAGCGTCCACAGAACAGGCCGCTTGAACTATGGCTACACCTTC. Based on the CDR3 plus reference TRBV9 and TRBJ1-2, the full variable domain is DSGVTQTPKHLITATGQRVTLRCSPRSGDLSVYWYQQSLDQGLQFLIQYYNGEERAKGNILERFSAQQFPDLHSELNLSSLELGDSALYFCASSVHRTGRLNYGYTFGSGTRLTVV.

This rearrangement joins TRBV7-9 to TRBJ1-5; perhaps TRBD1 as D (6 bases). Germline CDR1 is SEHNR and CDR2 is FQNEAQ (reference sequence). V was cut by 6 bases and J by 4 bases, with 16 bases left in between. The CDR3 sequence is 15 residues long. In DNA, the CDR3 is TGTGCCAGCAGTCAACAGGGATCCCCTAATCAGCCCCAGCATTTT. It codes for CASSQQGSPNQPQHF.

This clone has a handful of counts. The CDR3 coding sequence is TGTGCCAGCAGCTTGCGGTGGGGAGCCGGGACAGGGGGATTAGAGACCCAGTACTTC. The encoded protein is CASSLRWGAGTGGLETQYF. The chain employs TRBV5-4 and TRBJ2-5; TRBD1 agrees at 11 bases. The CDR3 sequence is 19 residues long. J lost 4 bases, V lost 1 base, and 15 bases had no gene match. In germline, CDR1 is SGHNT, CDR2 YYREEE (reference sequence).